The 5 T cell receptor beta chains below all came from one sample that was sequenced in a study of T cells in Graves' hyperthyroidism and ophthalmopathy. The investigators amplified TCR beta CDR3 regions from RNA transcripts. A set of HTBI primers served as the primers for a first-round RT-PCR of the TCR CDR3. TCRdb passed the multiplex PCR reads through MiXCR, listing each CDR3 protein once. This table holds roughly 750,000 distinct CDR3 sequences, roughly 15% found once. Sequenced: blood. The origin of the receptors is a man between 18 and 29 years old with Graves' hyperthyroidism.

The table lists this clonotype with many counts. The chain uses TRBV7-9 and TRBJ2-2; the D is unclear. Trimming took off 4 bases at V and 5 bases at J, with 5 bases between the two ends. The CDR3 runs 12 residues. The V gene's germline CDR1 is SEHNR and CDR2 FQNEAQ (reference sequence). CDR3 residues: CASSWATGELFF. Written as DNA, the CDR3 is TGTGCCAGCAGCTGGGCTACCGGGGAGCTGTTTTTT.

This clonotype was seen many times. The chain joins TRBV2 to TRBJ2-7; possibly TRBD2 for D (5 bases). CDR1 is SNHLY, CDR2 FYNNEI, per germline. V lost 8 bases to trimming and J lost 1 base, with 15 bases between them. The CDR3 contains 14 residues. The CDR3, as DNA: TGTGCCAGCGGCCTCGCGGGTTTGTCCTACGAGCAGTACTTC. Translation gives CASGLAGLSYEQYF.

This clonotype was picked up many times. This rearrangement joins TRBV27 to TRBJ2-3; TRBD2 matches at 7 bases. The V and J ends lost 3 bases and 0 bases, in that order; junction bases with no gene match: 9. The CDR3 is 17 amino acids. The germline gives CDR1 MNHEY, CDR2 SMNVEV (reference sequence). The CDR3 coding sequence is TGTGCCAGCAGTTTGGGGCTAGCGGTTACTAGCACAGATACGCAGTATTTT. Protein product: CASSLGLAVTSTDTQYF.

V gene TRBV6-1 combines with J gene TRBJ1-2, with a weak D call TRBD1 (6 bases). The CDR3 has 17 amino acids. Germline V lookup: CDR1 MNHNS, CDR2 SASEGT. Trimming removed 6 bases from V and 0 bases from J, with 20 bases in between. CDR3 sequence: CASRPLRRDNSNYGYTF. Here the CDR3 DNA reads TGTGCCAGCAGACCACTCCGCAGGGACAACTCTAACTATGGCTACACCTTC.

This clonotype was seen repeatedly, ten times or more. The CDR3 DNA sequence: TGTGCCTGGAGTGCTTTAGGAGATACGCAGTATTTT. Encoded protein: CAWSALGDTQYF. The rearrangement uses TRBV30 and TRBJ2-3; D uncertain. Germline V lookup: CDR1 GTSNPN, CDR2 SVGIG (reference sequence). The V and J ends lost 1 base and 5 bases respectively, with 7 bases between them. CDR3 size: 12 residues. The entire variable domain, with the rest obtained from reference TRBV30 and TRBJ2-3, is as follows: SQTIHQWPATLVQPVGSPLSLECTVEGTSNPNLYWYRQAAGRGLQLLFYSVGIGQISSEVPQNLSASRPQDRQFILSSKKLLLSDSGFYLCAWSALGDTQYFGPGTRLTVL.